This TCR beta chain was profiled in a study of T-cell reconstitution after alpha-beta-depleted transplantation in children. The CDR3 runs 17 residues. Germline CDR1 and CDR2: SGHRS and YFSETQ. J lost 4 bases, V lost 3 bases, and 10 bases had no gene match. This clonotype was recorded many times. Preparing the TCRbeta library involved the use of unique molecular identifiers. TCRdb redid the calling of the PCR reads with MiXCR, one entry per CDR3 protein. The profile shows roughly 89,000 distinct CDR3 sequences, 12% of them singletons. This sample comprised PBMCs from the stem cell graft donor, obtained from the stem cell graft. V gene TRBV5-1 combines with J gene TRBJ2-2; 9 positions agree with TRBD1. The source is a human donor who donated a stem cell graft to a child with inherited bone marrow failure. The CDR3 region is CASSSTSTGGGTGELFF. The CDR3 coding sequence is TGCGCCAGCAGCTCGACCTCGACAGGGGGGGGCACCGGGGAGCTGTTTTTT.